This TCR beta chain appears in the sequencing data of a study of technical replicates of blood from a handful of donors. This clone was seen a single time. Profiled with immunoSEQ multiplex PCR; TCRdb holds only in-frame clones, not every one. This sample has some 87,000 clones, with about 92% found just once. Per germline, CDR1 MNHNS and CDR2 SASEGT. The CDR3 is made up of 13 amino acids. Between the trimmed V and J ends, which lost 4 bases and 2 bases, there was a span of 9 bases. The TCR originated in a human donor in good health. Sequenced: T cells isolated from PBMCs. J is TRBJ2-7 and V is TRBV6-1; the D gene is possibly TRBD1 (6 bases). The CDR3 reads CASSVTGPYEQYF. The CDR3 DNA follows: TGTGCCAGCAGTGTAACAGGGCCCTACGAGCAGTACTTC.